The rows below give T cell receptor beta chains drawn from one sample of a study of beta chain features in type 1 diabetes. The repertoire was sequenced with immunoSEQ multiplex PCR; TCRdb's copy has only in-frame clones and lacks some. The repertoire consists of hundreds of thousands of clones, with over 10% occurring once and the leading ten covering 0.022%. The specimen was naive CD4+ T cells from blood. These receptors were obtained from a man younger than 35 with type 1 diabetes. Each CDR3 is given with its conserved first and last residue. D genes are given only for firm matches. Some rows have no size entry. The others give once, few or many, or a class for an expanded clone.

j_gene: TRBJ2-7; d_gene: TRBD1; abundance: .; len: 16; v_gene: TRBV30; CDR3nt: TGTGCCTGGAGACCAGCCGGGACAGGTAGCACCTACGAGCAGTACTTC; CDR3aa: CAWRPAGTGSTYEQYF
j_gene: TRBJ2-1; d_gene: TRBD2; abundance: few; len: 17; v_gene: TRBV4-2; CDR3nt: TGTGCCAGCAGCCAACACACTAGCGGGGGGGCCAACAATGAGCAGTTCTTC; CDR3aa: CASSQHTSGGANNEQFF
j_gene: TRBJ1-6; d_gene: .; abundance: few; len: 12; v_gene: TRBV2; CDR3nt: TGTGCCAGCAGGGGGCTTAATTCACCCCTCCACTTT; CDR3aa: CASRGLNSPLHF
j_gene: TRBJ1-2; d_gene: .; abundance: .; len: 13; v_gene: TRBV7-9; CDR3nt: TGTGCCAGCAGCCTATCGGACCTGCATGGCTACACCTTC; CDR3aa: CASSLSDLHGYTF
j_gene: TRBJ2-6; d_gene: .; abundance: .; len: 17; v_gene: TRBV7-2; CDR3nt: TGTGCCAGCAGCTTAGGCGGGTCCTACTCTGGGGCCAACGTCCTGACTTTC; CDR3aa: CASSLGGSYSGANVLTF
j_gene: TRBJ1-2; d_gene: .; abundance: .; len: 11; v_gene: TRBV30; CDR3nt: TGTGCCTGGAGTGCGGGATACGGCTACACCTTC; CDR3aa: CAWSAGYGYTF
j_gene: TRBJ2-1; d_gene: TRBD1; abundance: .; len: 18; v_gene: TRBV9; CDR3nt: TGTGCCAGCAGCGTAGCCAAGACAGGGCGAAGCTCCTACAATGAGCAGTTCTTC; CDR3aa: CASSVAKTGRSSYNEQFF
j_gene: TRBJ2-7; d_gene: .; abundance: .; len: 15; v_gene: TRBV7-6; CDR3nt: TGTGCCAGCAGCCGTAACCGGGACGGTGCCTACGAGCAGTACTTC; CDR3aa: CASSRNRDGAYEQYF
j_gene: TRBJ1-2; d_gene: .; abundance: few; len: 15; v_gene: TRBV5-1; CDR3nt: TGCGCCAGCAGCTTGGGAGCCACGTGGGCCTATGGCTACACCTTC; CDR3aa: CASSLGATWAYGYTF
j_gene: TRBJ2-1; d_gene: .; abundance: few; len: 16; v_gene: TRBV7-9; CDR3nt: TGTGCCAGCAGCCTGCACTCTGCTCTGAACTACAATGAGCAGTTCTTC; CDR3aa: CASSLHSALNYNEQFF
j_gene: TRBJ2-1; d_gene: .; abundance: .; len: 16; v_gene: TRBV29-1; CDR3nt: TGCAGCGTCCCCCCCCTCAGGTACGTCTCCTACAATGAGCAGTTCTTC; CDR3aa: CSVPPLRYVSYNEQFF
j_gene: TRBJ2-3; d_gene: .; abundance: .; len: 14; v_gene: TRBV9; CDR3nt: TGTGCCAGCAGCGTAGGGGGGATCACAGATACGCAGTATTTT; CDR3aa: CASSVGGITDTQYF
j_gene: TRBJ1-6; d_gene: TRBD1; abundance: once; len: 15; v_gene: TRBV18; CDR3nt: TGTGCCAGCTCACCACAGGACAGGGGATATTCACCCCTCCACTTT; CDR3aa: CASSPQDRGYSPLHF
j_gene: TRBJ1-1; d_gene: .; abundance: .; len: 12; v_gene: TRBV25-1; CDR3nt: TGTGCCAGCAGTGAATACCAAAAGGGACCTTTCTTT; CDR3aa: CASSEYQKGPFF
j_gene: TRBJ1-2; d_gene: .; abundance: .; len: 13; v_gene: TRBV7-9; CDR3nt: TGTGCCAGCAGCTCGGAGACTAACTATGGCTACACCTTC; CDR3aa: CASSSETNYGYTF
j_gene: TRBJ2-7; d_gene: TRBD2; abundance: few; len: 15; v_gene: TRBV7-6; CDR3nt: TGTGCCAGCAGCTTAGGGGCTAGCGGTCCCTACGAGCAGTACTTC; CDR3aa: CASSLGASGPYEQYF
j_gene: TRBJ1-2; d_gene: .; abundance: few; len: 11; v_gene: TRBV27; CDR3nt: TGTGCCAGCAGTCCCAAGGGGGGCTACACCTTC; CDR3aa: CASSPKGGYTF
j_gene: TRBJ1-1; d_gene: .; abundance: .; len: 13; v_gene: TRBV6-5; CDR3nt: TGTGCCAGCACTTATGGAGGGGGGACTGAAGCTTTCTTT; CDR3aa: CASTYGGGTEAFF
j_gene: TRBJ2-3; d_gene: TRBD1; abundance: .; len: 13; v_gene: TRBV28; CDR3nt: TGTGCCAGCAGTAGGACAGGGCCCCAACCGCAGTATTTT; CDR3aa: CASSRTGPQPQYF
j_gene: TRBJ2-2; d_gene: .; abundance: .; len: 12; v_gene: TRBV13; CDR3nt: TGTGCCAGCAGCAATACATGGGGGGAGCTGTTTTTT; CDR3aa: CASSNTWGELFF
j_gene: TRBJ1-2; d_gene: .; abundance: .; len: 12; v_gene: TRBV30; CDR3nt: TGTGCCTGGAGTGAGGGGGTCCATGGCTACACCTTC; CDR3aa: CAWSEGVHGYTF
j_gene: TRBJ2-1; d_gene: .; abundance: few; len: 12; v_gene: TRBV10-3; CDR3nt: TGTGCCATCAGTGAGTCGAGATTAGGCCAGTTCTTC; CDR3aa: CAISESRLGQFF
j_gene: TRBJ2-7; d_gene: .; abundance: few; len: 12; v_gene: TRBV30; CDR3nt: TGTGCCTGGAGTGATGTGGGTTACGAGCAGTACTTC; CDR3aa: CAWSDVGYEQYF
j_gene: TRBJ1-1; d_gene: .; abundance: few; len: 17; v_gene: TRBV13; CDR3nt: TGTGCCAGCAGCTTAACAGGGCCTTTCGACATGAACACTGAAGCTTTCTTT; CDR3aa: CASSLTGPFDMNTEAFF
j_gene: TRBJ1-2; d_gene: .; abundance: .; len: 12; v_gene: TRBV28; CDR3nt: TGTGCCAGCAGTTCAGACAGTCATGGCTACACCTTC; CDR3aa: CASSSDSHGYTF
j_gene: TRBJ2-3; d_gene: .; abundance: .; len: 13; v_gene: TRBV6-1; CDR3nt: TGTGCCAGCACCTTATGGCGGGCAGATACGCAGTATTTT; CDR3aa: CASTLWRADTQYF
j_gene: TRBJ1-4; d_gene: .; abundance: .; len: 15; v_gene: TRBV7-9; CDR3nt: TGTGCCAGCAGCTTAAGGGGGACGTCGGGTGAAAAACTGTTTTTT; CDR3aa: CASSLRGTSGEKLFF
j_gene: TRBJ1-4; d_gene: .; abundance: few; len: 10; v_gene: TRBV25-1; CDR3nt: TGTGCCAGCGGGCGCGAAAAACTGTTTTTT; CDR3aa: CASGREKLFF
j_gene: TRBJ2-5; d_gene: TRBD1; abundance: few; len: 15; v_gene: TRBV28; CDR3nt: TGTGCCAGCAGCCTCGAGGGGACAGGGGATGAGACCCAGTACTTC; CDR3aa: CASSLEGTGDETQYF
j_gene: TRBJ1-2; d_gene: TRBD1; abundance: few; len: 13; v_gene: TRBV27; CDR3nt: TGTGCCAGCAGTTCGGACAGGTACTATGGCTACACCTTC; CDR3aa: CASSSDRYYGYTF
j_gene: TRBJ2-5; d_gene: .; abundance: .; len: 13; v_gene: TRBV29-1; CDR3nt: TGCAGCGTTTACGGGACCCACCAAGAGACCCAGTACTTC; CDR3aa: CSVYGTHQETQYF
j_gene: TRBJ1-2; d_gene: .; abundance: few; len: 12; v_gene: TRBV2; CDR3nt: TGTGCCAGCCCTGGACACAGCTATGGCTACACCTTC; CDR3aa: CASPGHSYGYTF
j_gene: TRBJ2-7; d_gene: TRBD1; abundance: .; len: 16; v_gene: TRBV25-1; CDR3nt: TGTGCCAGCAGCCGAGGCCCCCCAGGGACAGGGTACGAGCAGTACTTC; CDR3aa: CASSRGPPGTGYEQYF
j_gene: TRBJ2-7; d_gene: TRBD1; abundance: .; len: 17; v_gene: TRBV7-9; CDR3nt: TGTGCCAGCACCGCCATCCCACCTACGGCAGGGGGCCACGAGCAGTACTTC; CDR3aa: CASTAIPPTAGGHEQYF
j_gene: TRBJ2-7; d_gene: TRBD1; abundance: .; len: 12; v_gene: TRBV14; CDR3nt: TGTGCCAGCAGCACCCGACAGGGATTCCTTTTCTTC; CDR3aa: CASSTRQGFLFF
j_gene: TRBJ2-4; d_gene: .; abundance: few; len: 15; v_gene: TRBV25-1; CDR3nt: TGTGCCAGCAGTGAATCCAGGGCATCCCAAAACATTCAGTACTTC; CDR3aa: CASSESRASQNIQYF
j_gene: TRBJ2-1; d_gene: .; abundance: .; len: 14; v_gene: TRBV21-1; CDR3nt: TGTGCCAGCAGCAAAGGGAGAGGGGACAATGAGCAGTTCTTC; CDR3aa: CASSKGRGDNEQFF
j_gene: TRBJ1-1; d_gene: .; abundance: few; len: 14; v_gene: TRBV27; CDR3nt: TGTGCCAGCAGTTTATCAGGCTTCAACACTGAAGCTTTCTTT; CDR3aa: CASSLSGFNTEAFF
j_gene: TRBJ1-4; d_gene: .; abundance: .; len: 12; v_gene: TRBV6-5; CDR3nt: TGTGCCAGCAGTCTCCTCGAAGGGAAACTGTTTTTT; CDR3aa: CASSLLEGKLFF
j_gene: TRBJ1-2; d_gene: TRBD1; abundance: .; len: 17; v_gene: TRBV27; CDR3nt: TGTGCCAGCAGTTTGGGTCAGGGCTTGACAGGGGTCTATGGCTACACCTTC; CDR3aa: CASSLGQGLTGVYGYTF
j_gene: TRBJ1-6; d_gene: .; abundance: .; len: 12; v_gene: TRBV7-2; CDR3nt: TGTGCCAGCAGCTTAGCTTTAGGGCTCCTCCACTTT; CDR3aa: CASSLALGLLHF
j_gene: TRBJ1-1; d_gene: .; abundance: few; len: 13; v_gene: TRBV9; CDR3nt: TGTGCCAGCAGCGTACACAGGGACACTGAAGCTTTCTTT; CDR3aa: CASSVHRDTEAFF
j_gene: TRBJ2-3; d_gene: TRBD2; abundance: few; len: 16; v_gene: TRBV28; CDR3nt: TGTGCCAGCTTGACGCGGGGCGGGGGGGCCAAAGATACGCAGTATTTT; CDR3aa: CASLTRGGGAKDTQYF
j_gene: TRBJ2-1; d_gene: .; abundance: few; len: 14; v_gene: TRBV30; CDR3nt: TGTGCCTGGAGTGCCCTGAGCTCCTACAATGAGCAGTTCTTC; CDR3aa: CAWSALSSYNEQFF
j_gene: TRBJ1-6; d_gene: .; abundance: few; len: 15; v_gene: TRBV9; CDR3nt: TGTGCCAGCAGCGTGTCGGGTCCCGAGGAGTCACCCCTCCACTTT; CDR3aa: CASSVSGPEESPLHF
j_gene: TRBJ2-5; d_gene: .; abundance: few; len: 17; v_gene: TRBV18; CDR3nt: TGTGCCAGCTCCCAGAGCCCCACTAGAAACCCTCAAGAGACCCAGTACTTC; CDR3aa: CASSQSPTRNPQETQYF
j_gene: TRBJ1-4; d_gene: .; abundance: few; len: 14; v_gene: TRBV6-5; CDR3nt: TGTGCCAGCAGCCCACCAGGGATTAATGAAAAACTGTTTTTT; CDR3aa: CASSPPGINEKLFF
j_gene: TRBJ2-5; d_gene: .; abundance: .; len: 14; v_gene: TRBV30; CDR3nt: TGTGCCTGGACCCTACCCCACTCGGCCGGGACCCAGTACTTC; CDR3aa: CAWTLPHSAGTQYF
j_gene: TRBJ1-5; d_gene: .; abundance: .; len: 16; v_gene: TRBV2; CDR3nt: TGTGCCAGTGGTTGGGAGTTATGGGTACACAATCAGCCCCAGCATTTT; CDR3aa: CASGWELWVHNQPQHF
j_gene: TRBJ2-7; d_gene: TRBD2; abundance: few; len: 14; v_gene: TRBV19; CDR3nt: TGTGCCACCCAACTGACTAGCTCCTCCTACGAGCAGTACTTC; CDR3aa: CATQLTSSSYEQYF
j_gene: TRBJ1-3; d_gene: .; abundance: .; len: 15; v_gene: TRBV5-6; CDR3nt: TGTGCCAGCAGCCCCGGACACAGCTCTGGAAACACCATATATTTT; CDR3aa: CASSPGHSSGNTIYF
j_gene: TRBJ2-1; d_gene: .; abundance: .; len: 13; v_gene: TRBV30; CDR3nt: TGTGCCTGGAGTTCCCAGGAGGGCAATGAGCAGTTCTTC; CDR3aa: CAWSSQEGNEQFF
j_gene: TRBJ1-3; d_gene: .; abundance: .; len: 16; v_gene: TRBV6-6; CDR3nt: TGTGCCAGCAGCCACTGGGACGGAATCTCTGGAAACACCATATATTTT; CDR3aa: CASSHWDGISGNTIYF
j_gene: TRBJ2-5; d_gene: .; abundance: .; len: 14; v_gene: TRBV6-5; CDR3nt: TGTGCCAGCGGTCCGAGGACAGCCCAAGAGACCCAGTACTTC; CDR3aa: CASGPRTAQETQYF
j_gene: TRBJ1-5; d_gene: TRBD1; abundance: .; len: 16; v_gene: TRBV7-9; CDR3nt: TGTGCCAGCAGCGCCTGGACAGGGGGCAACAATCAGCCCCAGCATTTT; CDR3aa: CASSAWTGGNNQPQHF